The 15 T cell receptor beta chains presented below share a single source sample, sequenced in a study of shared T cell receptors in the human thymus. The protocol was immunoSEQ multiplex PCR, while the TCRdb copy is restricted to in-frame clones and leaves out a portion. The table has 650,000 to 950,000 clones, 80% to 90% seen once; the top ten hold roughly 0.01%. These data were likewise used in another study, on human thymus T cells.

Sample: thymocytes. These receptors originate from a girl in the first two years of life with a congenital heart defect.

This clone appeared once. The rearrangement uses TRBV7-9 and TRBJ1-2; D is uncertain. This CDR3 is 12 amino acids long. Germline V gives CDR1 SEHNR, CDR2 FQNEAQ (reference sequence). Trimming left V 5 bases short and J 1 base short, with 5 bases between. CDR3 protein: CASSLVNYGYTF. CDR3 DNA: TGTGCCAGCAGCCTCGTTAACTATGGCTACACCTTC.

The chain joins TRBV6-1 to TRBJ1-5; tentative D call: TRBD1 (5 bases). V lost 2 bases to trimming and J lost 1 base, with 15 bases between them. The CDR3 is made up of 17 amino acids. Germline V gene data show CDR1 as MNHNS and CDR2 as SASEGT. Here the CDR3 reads CASSEWGKAGSNQPQHF. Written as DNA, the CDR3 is TGTGCCAGCAGTGAATGGGGGAAGGCGGGGAGCAATCAGCCCCAGCATTTT.

The CDR3 sequence is CASSQELQFTPYNEQFF. CDR3 bases: TGTGCCAGCAGCCAAGAGCTACAGTTCACCCCCTACAATGAGCAGTTCTTC. The V gene is TRBV5-6, the J gene TRBJ2-1; D remains unclear. Germline V gene lookup returns CDR1 SGHDT and CDR2 YYEEEE. V lost 4 bases, J lost 2 bases, and 19 bases lay in between. The CDR3 runs 17 residues.

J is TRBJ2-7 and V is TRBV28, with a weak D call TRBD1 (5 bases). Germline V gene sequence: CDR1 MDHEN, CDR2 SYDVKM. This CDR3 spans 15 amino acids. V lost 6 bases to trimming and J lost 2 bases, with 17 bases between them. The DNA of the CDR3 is TGTGCCAGCAGCCAAGCAGGGCCAGTTACCTACGAGCAGTACTTC. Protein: CASSQAGPVTYEQYF.

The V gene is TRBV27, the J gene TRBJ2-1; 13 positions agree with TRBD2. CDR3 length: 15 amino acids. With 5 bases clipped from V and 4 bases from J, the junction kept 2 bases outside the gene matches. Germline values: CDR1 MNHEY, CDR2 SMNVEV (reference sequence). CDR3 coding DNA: TGTGCCAGCAGTCCGGGACTAGCGGGGTACAATGAGCAGTTCTTC. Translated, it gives CASSPGLAGYNEQFF.

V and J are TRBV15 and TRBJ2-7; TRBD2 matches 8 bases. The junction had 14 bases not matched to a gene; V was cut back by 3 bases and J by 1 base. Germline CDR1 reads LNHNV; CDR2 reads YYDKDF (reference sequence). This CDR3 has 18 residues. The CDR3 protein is CATSSLQRGGGGSYEQYF. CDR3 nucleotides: TGTGCCACCAGCAGTCTACAACGGGGGGGCGGAGGGTCCTACGAGCAGTACTTC.

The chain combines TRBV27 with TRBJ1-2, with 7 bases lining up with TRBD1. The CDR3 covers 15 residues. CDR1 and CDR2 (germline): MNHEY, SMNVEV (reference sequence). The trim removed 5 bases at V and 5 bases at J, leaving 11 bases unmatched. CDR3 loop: CASSPTGTESYGYTF. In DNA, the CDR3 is TGTGCCAGCAGTCCTACAGGGACAGAATCTTATGGCTACACCTTC.

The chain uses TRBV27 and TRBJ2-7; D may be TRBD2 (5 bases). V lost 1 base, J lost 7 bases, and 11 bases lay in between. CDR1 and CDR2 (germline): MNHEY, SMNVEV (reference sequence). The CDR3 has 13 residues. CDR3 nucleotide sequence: TGTGCCAGCAGTTTATTGGGAGTTAGAGAGCAGTACTTC. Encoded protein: CASSLLGVREQYF.

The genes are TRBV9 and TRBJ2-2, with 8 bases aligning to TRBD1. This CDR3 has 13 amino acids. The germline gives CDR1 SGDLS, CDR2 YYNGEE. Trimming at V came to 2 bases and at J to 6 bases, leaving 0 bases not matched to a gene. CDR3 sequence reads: CASSVTGAGELFF. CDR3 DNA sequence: TGTGCCAGCAGCGTGACAGGGGCCGGGGAGCTGTTTTTT.

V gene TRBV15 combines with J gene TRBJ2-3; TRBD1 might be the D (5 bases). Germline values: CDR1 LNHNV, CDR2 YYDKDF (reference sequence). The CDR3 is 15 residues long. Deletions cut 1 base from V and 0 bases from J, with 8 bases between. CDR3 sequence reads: CATSRVGASTDTQYF. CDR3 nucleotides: TGTGCCACCAGCAGAGTAGGGGCTAGCACAGATACGCAGTATTTT. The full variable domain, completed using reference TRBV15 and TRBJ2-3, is DAMVIQNPRYQVTQFGKPVTLSCSQTLNHNVMYWYQQKSSQAPKLLFHYYDKDFNNEADTPDNFQSRRPNTSFCFLDIRSPGLGDTAMYLCATSRVGASTDTQYFGPGTRLTVL.

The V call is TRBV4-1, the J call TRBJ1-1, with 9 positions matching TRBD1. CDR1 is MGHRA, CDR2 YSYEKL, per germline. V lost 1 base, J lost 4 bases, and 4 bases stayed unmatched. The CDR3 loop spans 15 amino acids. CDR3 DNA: TGCGCCAGCAGCCAAGGGGACAGGGTGGGCACTGAAGCTTTCTTT. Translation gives CASSQGDRVGTEAFF.

CDR3 bases: TGTGCCAGCAACTTCCAGGGTTCCTATAATTCACCCCTCCACTTT. This gives the protein CASNFQGSYNSPLHF. The chain employs TRBV6-5 and TRBJ1-6; possibly TRBD1 for D (5 bases). CDR1 is MNHEY and CDR2 is SVGAGI in the germline V gene. V lost 7 bases and J lost 1, with 11 bases in between. The CDR3 is made up of 15 amino acids.

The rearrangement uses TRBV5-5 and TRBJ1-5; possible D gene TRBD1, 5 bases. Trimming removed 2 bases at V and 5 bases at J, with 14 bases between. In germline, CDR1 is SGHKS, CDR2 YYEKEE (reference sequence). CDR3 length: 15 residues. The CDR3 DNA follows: TGTGCCAGCAGCTTCGTTTGGGGGGGGGATCAGCCCCAGCATTTT. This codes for CASSFVWGGDQPQHF.

The CDR3 reads CASSQALDSSTGELFF. CDR3 bases: TGTGCCAGCAGCCAAGCCCTGGACAGTTCAACCGGGGAGCTGTTTTTT. The chain employs TRBV4-2 and TRBJ2-2, with D possibly being TRBD1 (6 bases). This CDR3 is 16 amino acids long. The ends were cut back, 1 base at V and 5 bases at J, with 14 bases in the middle. The V gene's germline CDR1 is LGHNA and CDR2 YNFKEQ.

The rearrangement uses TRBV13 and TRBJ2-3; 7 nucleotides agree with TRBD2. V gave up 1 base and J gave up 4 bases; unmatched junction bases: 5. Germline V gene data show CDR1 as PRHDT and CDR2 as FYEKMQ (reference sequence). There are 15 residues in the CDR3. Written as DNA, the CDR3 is TGTGCCAGCAGCTTAGTGGCGGGGGACTCAGATACGCAGTATTTT. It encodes CASSLVAGDSDTQYF.